This T cell receptor beta chain was observed in a study of OX40 agonist ivuxolimab in advanced cancers. Overall study: With ivuxolimab, an agonistic anti-OX40 (CD134) antibody, patients were treated. Antecedent anti-PD-1, anti-PD-L1 or anti-CTLA-4 therapy was permissible, with under 50% having received some. Study-level findings and limits: CD4+ and CD8+ blood T cells expanded clonally by week 6 at 0.1 to 3.0 mg/kg.

Comment on this clone: Antigen specificity is unknown.

Profiled with immunoSEQ multiplex PCR; TCRdb holds only in-frame clones, not every one. The sample comprises tens of thousands of clones, around nine tenths of which are singletons, and about 2.4% rests with the top ten. If patients had autoimmune disease history or systemic immunosuppression, they were excluded. This CDR3 has 15 residues. V lost 2 bases and J 0 bases, leaving 12 bases between the germline ends. CDR1 is GTSNPN and CDR2 is SVGIG in the germline V gene (reference sequence). The source of this sequence is an adult with an advanced solid tumor such as melanoma, head and neck, liver or kidney cancer. This rearrangement joins TRBV30 to TRBJ2-3; D is unresolved. The sample here was CD4+ or CD8+ T cells sorted from blood, taken in a trial of the OX40 agonist ivuxolimab. The CDR3 loop is CAWSHGTISTDTQYF. The CDR3 DNA reads TGTGCCTGGAGTCACGGAACTATTAGCACAGATACGCAGTATTTT.